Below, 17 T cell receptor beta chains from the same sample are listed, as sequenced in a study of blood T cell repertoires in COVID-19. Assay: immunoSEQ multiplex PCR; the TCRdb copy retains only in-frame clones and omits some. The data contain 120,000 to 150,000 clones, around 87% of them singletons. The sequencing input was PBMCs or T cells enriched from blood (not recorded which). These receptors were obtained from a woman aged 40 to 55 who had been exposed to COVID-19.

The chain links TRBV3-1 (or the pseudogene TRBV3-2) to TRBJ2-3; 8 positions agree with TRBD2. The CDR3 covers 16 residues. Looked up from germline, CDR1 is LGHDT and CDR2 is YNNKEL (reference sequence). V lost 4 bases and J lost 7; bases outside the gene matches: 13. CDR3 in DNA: TGTGCCAGCAGCCGAGCCCAAGCGGGGGAGAAACATACGCAGTATTTT. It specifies CASSRAQAGEKHTQYF.

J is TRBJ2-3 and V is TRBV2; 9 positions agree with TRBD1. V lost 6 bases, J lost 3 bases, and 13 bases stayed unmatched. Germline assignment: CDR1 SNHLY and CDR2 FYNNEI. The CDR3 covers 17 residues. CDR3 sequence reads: CASSGIRGTGRTDTQYF. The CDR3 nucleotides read TGTGCCAGCAGCGGCATTCGAGGGACAGGGAGAACAGATACGCAGTATTTT.

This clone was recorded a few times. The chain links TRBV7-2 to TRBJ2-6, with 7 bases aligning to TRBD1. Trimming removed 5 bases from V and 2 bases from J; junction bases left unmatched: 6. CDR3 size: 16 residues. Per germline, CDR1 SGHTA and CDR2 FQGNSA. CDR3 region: CASSKGARAGANVLTF. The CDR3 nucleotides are TGTGCCAGCAGCAAGGGGGCCAGGGCTGGGGCCAACGTCCTGACTTTC.

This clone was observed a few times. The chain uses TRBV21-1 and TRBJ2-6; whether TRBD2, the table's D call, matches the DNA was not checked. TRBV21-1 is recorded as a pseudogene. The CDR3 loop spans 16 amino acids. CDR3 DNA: TGTGCCAGCACCCCAGCGACGGTCTCTGGGGCCAACGTCCTGACTTTC. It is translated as CASTPATVSGANVLTF.

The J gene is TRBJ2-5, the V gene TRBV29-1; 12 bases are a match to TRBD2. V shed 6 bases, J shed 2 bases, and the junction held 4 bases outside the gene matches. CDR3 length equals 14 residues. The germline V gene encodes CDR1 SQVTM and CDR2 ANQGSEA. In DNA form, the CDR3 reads TGCAGCGTGGCACTAGCGGGGGGACAAGAGACCCAGTACTTC. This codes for CSVALAGGQETQYF.

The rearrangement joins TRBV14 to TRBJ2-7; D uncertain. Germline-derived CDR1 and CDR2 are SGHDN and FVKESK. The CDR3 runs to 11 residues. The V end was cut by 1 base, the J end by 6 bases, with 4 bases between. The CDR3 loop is CASSQALEQYF. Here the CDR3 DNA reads TGTGCCAGCAGCCAAGCCCTCGAGCAGTACTTC.

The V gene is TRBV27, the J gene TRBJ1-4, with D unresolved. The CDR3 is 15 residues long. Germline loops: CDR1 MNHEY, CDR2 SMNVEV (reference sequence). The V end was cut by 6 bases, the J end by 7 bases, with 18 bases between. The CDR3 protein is CASSYKGGFGEKLFF. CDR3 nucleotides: TGTGCCAGCAGCTATAAAGGAGGGTTTGGTGAAAAACTGTTTTTT.

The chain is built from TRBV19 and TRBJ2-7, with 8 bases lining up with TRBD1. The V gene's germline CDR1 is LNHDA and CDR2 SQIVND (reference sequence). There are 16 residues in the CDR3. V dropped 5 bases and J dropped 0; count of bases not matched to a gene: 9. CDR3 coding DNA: TGTGCCAGTAGTTCCTCTGACAGGGGAAGCTCCTACGAGCAGTACTTC. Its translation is CASSSSDRGSSYEQYF.

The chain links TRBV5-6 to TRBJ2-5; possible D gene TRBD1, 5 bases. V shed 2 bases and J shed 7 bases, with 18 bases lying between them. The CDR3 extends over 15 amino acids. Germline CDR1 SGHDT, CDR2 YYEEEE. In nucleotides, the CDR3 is TGTGCCAGCAGCTTTTTTCAGGGTTCGGGCGGGACCCAGTACTTC. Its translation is CASSFFQGSGGTQYF.

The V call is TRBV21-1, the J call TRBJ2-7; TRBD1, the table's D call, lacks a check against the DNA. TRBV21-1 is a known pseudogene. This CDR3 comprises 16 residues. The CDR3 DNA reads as TGTGCCAGCAGCAGGACGGGGACAGAGTTCTCCTACGAGCAGTACTTC. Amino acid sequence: CASSRTGTEFSYEQYF.

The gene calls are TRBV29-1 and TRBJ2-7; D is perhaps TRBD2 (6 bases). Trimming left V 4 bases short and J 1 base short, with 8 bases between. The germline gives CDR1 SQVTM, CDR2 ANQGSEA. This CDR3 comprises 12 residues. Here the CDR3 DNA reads TGCAGCGTTGGGGACTTTTCCTACGAGCAGTACTTC. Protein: CSVGDFSYEQYF.

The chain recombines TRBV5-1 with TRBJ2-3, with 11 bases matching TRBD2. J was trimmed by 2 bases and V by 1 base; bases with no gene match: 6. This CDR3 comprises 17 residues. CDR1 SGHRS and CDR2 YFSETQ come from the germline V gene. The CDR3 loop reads CASSLNPGLADTDTQYF. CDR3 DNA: TGCGCCAGCAGCTTGAACCCGGGACTAGCGGACACAGATACGCAGTATTTT.

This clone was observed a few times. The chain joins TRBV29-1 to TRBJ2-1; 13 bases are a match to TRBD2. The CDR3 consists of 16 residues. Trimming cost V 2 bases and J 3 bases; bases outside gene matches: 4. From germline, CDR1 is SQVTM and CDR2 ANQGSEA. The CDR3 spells CSVEKGTSGNYNEQFF. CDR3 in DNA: TGCAGCGTTGAAAAAGGGACTAGCGGGAACTACAATGAGCAGTTCTTC.

The CDR3 DNA sequence: TGTGCCAGCAGTGAGAGGTCGGGGGGCTTGGAGACCCAGTACTTC. As protein: CASSERSGGLETQYF. The chain uses TRBV6-1 and TRBJ2-5; TRBD2 is a possible D gene (7 bases). The CDR3 has 15 amino acids. Germline V gene lookup returns CDR1 MNHNS and CDR2 SASEGT. Deletions cut 3 bases from V and 5 bases from J, with 16 bases between.

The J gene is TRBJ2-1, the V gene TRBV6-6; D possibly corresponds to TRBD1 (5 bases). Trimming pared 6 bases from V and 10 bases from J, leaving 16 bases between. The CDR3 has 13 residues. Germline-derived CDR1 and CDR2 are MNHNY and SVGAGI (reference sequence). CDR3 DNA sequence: TGTGCCAGCAGAGGGGCCGACGGCGACGAGCAGTTCTTC. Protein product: CASRGADGDEQFF.

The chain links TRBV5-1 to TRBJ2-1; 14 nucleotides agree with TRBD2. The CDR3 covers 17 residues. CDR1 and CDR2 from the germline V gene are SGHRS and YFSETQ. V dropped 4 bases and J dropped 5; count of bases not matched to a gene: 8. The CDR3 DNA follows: TGCGCCAGCAGCGTTCGAAGGGGACTAGCGGGGGACAATGAGCAGTTCTTC. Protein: CASSVRRGLAGDNEQFF.

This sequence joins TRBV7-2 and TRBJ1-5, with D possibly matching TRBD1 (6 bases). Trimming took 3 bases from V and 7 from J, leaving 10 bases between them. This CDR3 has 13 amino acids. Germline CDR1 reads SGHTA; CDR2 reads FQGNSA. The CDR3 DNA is TGTGCCAGCAGCTTCCCAGACAGGCAGCCCCAGCATTTT. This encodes CASSFPDRQPQHF.